Below, 10 T cell receptor beta chains from the same sample are listed, as sequenced in a study of T-cell reconstitution after alpha-beta-depleted transplantation in children. Unique molecular identifiers featured in how the TCRbeta library was prepared. MiXCR was run by TCRdb on the PCR reads, yielding one entry per CDR3 protein. The sample holds approximately 490,000 distinct CDR3 sequences, 12% seen once. The source was PBMCs from the stem cell graft donor, collected from the stem cell graft. These receptors came from a human donor who donated a stem cell graft to a child with combined immunodeficiency.

This chain uses TRBV11-2 with TRBJ2-7; D ambiguous. V was shortened by 6 bases and J by 2 bases, with 8 bases between the two germline ends. The CDR3 has 12 amino acids. The germline V gene encodes CDR1 SGHAT and CDR2 FQNNGV. The CDR3 sequence: CASSHGPYEQYF. The CDR3 DNA reads as TGTGCCAGCAGTCACGGGCCCTACGAGCAGTACTTC. The variable domain in full, completed from reference TRBV11-2 and TRBJ2-7, reads EAGVAQSPRYKIIEKRQSVAFWCNPISGHATLYWYQQILGQGPKLLIQFQNNGVVDDSQLPKDRFSAERLKGVDSTLKIQPAKLEDSAVYLCASSHGPYEQYFGPGTRLTVT.

This clonotype was seen just once. The J gene is TRBJ1-2, the V gene TRBV25-1; perhaps TRBD1 as D (6 bases). The CDR3 runs 14 residues. The germline V and J ends were trimmed by 6 bases and 3 bases, with 14 bases remaining between them. The V gene's germline CDR1 is MGHDK and CDR2 SYGVNS. The CDR3: CASRPPGEYYGYTF. CDR3 in DNA: TGTGCCAGCAGACCCCCAGGGGAGTACTATGGCTACACCTTC.

A few counts support this clonotype. The V gene is TRBV29-1, the J gene TRBJ1-2, with TRBD1 identical over 8 bases. Germline values: CDR1 SQVTM, CDR2 ANQGSEA. V shed 6 bases, J shed 6 bases, and the junction held 6 bases outside the gene matches. The CDR3 covers 12 residues. CDR3 amino acids: CSVQDRADGYTF. For the CDR3, the DNA is TGCAGCGTACAGGACAGGGCGGATGGCTACACCTTC. Using reference TRBV29-1 and TRBJ1-2 for the parts outside the CDR3, the full variable domain is SAVISQKPSRDICQRGTSLTIQCQVDSQVTMMFWYRQQPGQSLTLIATANQGSEATYESGFVIDKFPISRPNLTFSTLTVSNMSPEDSSIYLCSVQDRADGYTFGSGTRLTVV.

In this sample, this clonotype turned up a few times. The V gene is TRBV29-1, the J gene TRBJ1-1; 7 nucleotides agree with TRBD1. The CDR3 extends over 12 amino acids. Looked up from germline, CDR1 is SQVTM and CDR2 is ANQGSEA. Trimming at V came to 3 bases and at J to 10 bases, leaving 8 bases not matched to a gene. CDR3 sequence (DNA): TGCAGCGTTGAGGACCCCGACAGGGCAGCTTTCTTT. This gives the protein CSVEDPDRAAFF.

This clonotype showed up just a few times. The V call is TRBV28, the J call TRBJ2-5; D is unclear. The germline CDR1 and CDR2 sequences are MDHEN and SYDVKM. There are 17 residues in the CDR3. Trimming removed 1 base at V and 0 bases at J, with 15 bases between. The CDR3 nucleotides read TGTGCCAGCAGTTTATCGATTAGTACAGCCCACCAAGAGACCCAGTACTTC. The encoded protein is CASSLSISTAHQETQYF.

In its sample, this clonotype was seen many times. The chain couples TRBV10-3 to TRBJ2-7; D remains unclear. The length of the CDR3 is 18 residues. CDR1 and CDR2 from the germline V gene are ENHRY and SYGVKD. V shed 0 bases and J shed 1 base, with 19 bases lying between them. As DNA, the CDR3 is TGTGCCATCAGTGAGTCGAGTATAGGAAGACGTAGGTCCTACGAGCAGTACTTC. Translation: CAISESSIGRRRSYEQYF.

CDR3 bases: TGTGCCAGCAGTCCCCCGGACAGGCCCACCTACGAGCAGTACTTC. Translated: CASSPPDRPTYEQYF. V gene TRBV12-3 or TRBV12-4 combines with J gene TRBJ2-7, with TRBD1 identical over 7 bases. The CDR3 has 15 residues. V lost 5 bases, J lost 2 bases, and 9 bases stayed unmatched.

This chain joins TRBV3-1 and TRBJ2-1; D possibly corresponds to TRBD1 (6 bases). This CDR3 region has 19 residues. Germline values: CDR1 LGHDT, CDR2 YNNKEL (reference sequence). V lost 0 bases and J lost 5, with 23 bases in between. This chain's CDR3 is CASSQDGWRWTDTNNEQFF. The CDR3 nucleotides read TGTGCCAGCAGCCAAGATGGATGGCGGTGGACAGACACAAACAATGAGCAGTTCTTC.

This clonotype was seen only a few times. In DNA, the CDR3 is TGTGCCAGCAGTTTATTTGGCAGGGAGTTCCAAGAGACCCAGTACTTC. This codes for CASSLFGREFQETQYF. The chain recombines TRBV12-3 or TRBV12-4 with TRBJ2-5, with D possibly being TRBD1 or TRBD2 (5 bases each). This CDR3 is built from 16 residues. The V end lost 2 bases, the J end lost 1 base, and 14 bases lay between the germline ends.

The CDR3 here is CASSETPGGNQPQHF. DNA for the CDR3: TGTGCCAGCAGCGAGACACCGGGGGGCAATCAGCCCCAGCATTTT. The chain joins TRBV5-5 to TRBJ1-5, with D maybe TRBD1 (5 bases). V was shortened by 4 bases and J by 2 bases, with 13 bases between the two germline ends. The CDR3 length is 15 residues. Germline CDR1 and CDR2: SGHKS and YYEKEE (reference sequence).